This T cell receptor beta chain was found in a study of blood T cells in healthy people across ages. Study in general: Template switching caught about one barcoded beta molecule for each two T cells.

Extractions gave at least 6 micrograms of total RNA per sample. Worth noting for this clonotype: No antigen is known for it.

Study-level points and caveats: Unknown CMV status may confound age-related changes in expanded clones.

Germline V gene sequence: CDR1 SGHRS, CDR2 YFSETQ. After removal of 4 bases from V and 3 bases from J, the junction contained 5 bases not matched to a gene. There are 14 residues in the CDR3. A second about 7 to 12 cycle PCR used barcoded and J-beta primers. Each CDR3 protein gets one entry after TCRdb re-called the 5' RACE reads with MiXCR. This sample carries 600,000 or so distinct CDR3 sequences, 20% to 25% of them seen once, and the ten largest clones take approximately 3.6%. This TCR derives from a man in his 70s in good health. The J gene is TRBJ2-7, the V gene TRBV5-1, with 9 bases fitting TRBD1. The sequenced sample consisted of blood. The chain's CDR3 is CASSHGQGLYEQYF. The CDR3 DNA is TGCGCCAGCAGCCACGGACAGGGGCTCTACGAGCAGTACTTC. The variable domain in full, completed from reference TRBV5-1 and TRBJ2-7, reads KAGVTQTPRYLIKTRGQQVTLSCSPISGHRSVSWYQQTPGQGLQFLFEYFSETQRNKGNFPGRFSGRQFSNSRSEMNVSTLELGDSALYLCASSHGQGLYEQYFGPGTRLTVT.